This T cell receptor (beta chain) was observed in a study of cytomegalovirus exposure and HLA in healthy donors (dated by TCRdb to 2015 to 2018). For context, the study as a whole: In an earlier analysis of about 560 of the donors, approximately 260 Gb of sequence data and 90 million to 130 million unique TCR beta sequences from 180 million or so T cells were reported. Approximately 300 gigabases of sequencing data and approximately 91 million unique TCR sequences made up an early release that covered some 640 HLA-typed donors. The genetic ancestry cluster associated with self-reported Caucasian donors included 70% to 85% of the 300 to 400 genotyped donors. The study aimed to test whether signatures of past pathogen exposure could be identified by cataloging public T cell receptors. The study profiled the T cell repertoires of under 700 subjects by immunosequencing and related them to cytomegalovirus serostatus. A separate validation cohort of 100 to 150 different subjects was used in addition to the approximately 700-subject first cohort. The study combined high-throughput TCR immunosequencing, statistical association of individual TCRs with disease status, and machine learning to predict cytomegalovirus infection status. A later analysis re-examined previously published TCR beta repertoires from 500 to 700 donors and added high-resolution HLA genotyping to investigate patterns of TCR occurrence. Rather than drawing on any new phenotypic data, the later analysis identified candidate immune exposures from TCR beta sequences and the way those sequences occurred across donors. An earlier analysis of several hundred of the donors applied high-throughput TCR beta sequencing to assess whether each TCR beta V gene segment acted as functional or pseudogenic. Alongside the repertoire data, information on donor age, sex, ethnicity and CMV serostatus was compiled. A later genetic analysis used genome-wide SNP genotypes for about 60% of the 666 donors, treating that subset as a discovery cohort. All discovery cohort repertoires had been generated on a single sequencing platform. HLA typing included class I and class II loci at four-digit resolution. Typing coverage varied by locus: roughly 629-630 donors for A, B, C, DRB1 and DQB1; more than 500 for DQA1; about 600 for DPA1; fewer than 480 for DPB1. About five DR-DQ haplotypes were handled as single units for association and clustering, since linkage in the cohort was strong. Among approximately 370 genotyped donors of the cohort, an average of around 220,000 unique TCR beta nucleotide sequences was sequenced per donor, of which about 18% were non-productive. Results and caveats for the whole study, not just this receptor: A further reported finding was that TCR beta sequences accurately predicted the HLA-A and HLA-B alleles for most subjects in the first cohort. Compared with equally common non-associated chains, HLA-associated TCR beta chains in a later analysis were more clonally expanded and had lower generation probabilities. In a later analysis, the rate of TCR association differed among HLA loci, with DRB1 alleles having the most associated TCRs and HLA-C alleles having the fewest. In a later genetic analysis, fewer N-insertions in productive TCRs were reported among donors in an Asian-associated ancestry cluster than the roughly 700-donor mean. The authors suggested that the approach could potentially be extended to other disease states and immunological phenotypes. When HLA alleles, especially DR and DQ, strongly co-occurred, attributing TCR associations to individual alleles was difficult. The earlier analysis of about 600 of the donors excluded 15 to 20 rarely observed V segments, including chromosome 9 orphons, because counts were too low. Several of the top co-occurrence clusters appeared to be linked to parvovirus B19, influenza, CMV and Epstein-Barr virus, according to a later analysis. Because HLA typing was unavailable for some donors at each locus, only the typed subset was used in association tests. Some IMGT-functional V segments, including TRBV6-2 and TRBV6-3, could not be told apart with the 87-base-pair reads, so those segments were excluded. Specific HLA alleles were associated with around 18,000 TCR beta sequences at a false discovery rate of 0.05 in a later analysis. The presence/absence analyses assumed that sequencing depth was roughly uniform across donors, and that assumption may not be true. Cytomegalovirus status was reported to be diagnosed by the classifier with high specificity and sensitivity in both the original and validation cohorts. In an earlier analysis of more than 450 of the donors, most TCR beta V segments were observed in productive rearrangements about 87% or about 30% of the time, broadly matching IMGT annotations. CMV serostatus was the only immune exposure information available for the cohort. A total of about 150 TCR beta chains were listed by the study as associated with cytomegalovirus. In this cohort, only TCR beta chains were sequenced, and detectable features were limited by the absence of alpha or paired-chain data. In vitro tests confirmed that a few of the cytomegalovirus-associated TCR beta chains recognize cytomegalovirus antigens. Most TCR sequences were seen in very few donors, while some public TCRs were found in many individuals. Correlated functional status among segregating V segments might reflect linkage disequilibrium, but an unknown experimental factor could not be ruled out. A cluster of highly shared sequence variants was judged likely to be a technical artifact of the sequencing pipeline. Most CMV-associated TCR beta chains appeared to be HLA-restricted in a later analysis, and the HLA associations seemed to be driven largely by CMV exposure. In a later genetic analysis, a missense DCLRE1C variant was associated with V-gene and J-gene trimming of TCR beta chains, and the association was replicated in an independent cohort.

In total, 500 to 700 healthy bone marrow donors made up the cohort. Cohort members were all nominally healthy when sampled, although unrecorded immune exposures were likely present. The donor was CMV seropositive and belonged to the group of about 290 seropositive cohort members. Every donor gave a peripheral blood sample, and the peripheral blood mononuclear cells from that sample were used for TCR beta sequencing. The Qiagen DNeasy Blood Extraction Kit was used to extract genomic DNA from the blood cell samples. This clone was counted a single time. The antigen it recognizes is unknown. No much larger clone is present one base from it, and per-base qualities are unavailable. From V the trimming removes 6 bases and from J it removes 2 bases, while the gene matches leave 14 bases of the junction unaccounted for. The germline V gene specifies ENHRY as CDR1 and SYGVKD as CDR2. Inclusive of the bounding cysteine and phenylalanine, the CDR3 is 17 residues long. Only CDR3 DNA remains: 51 bases, in frame from the first base.

Receptors were amplified or captured by the immunoSEQ multiplex PCR assay. For the multiplex PCR, a mixture combining 60 forward primers for TCR Vbeta segments and 13 reverse primers for TCR Jbeta segments was used. The CDR3 region of rearranged TCR beta genes was amplified from genomic DNA by a multiplex PCR assay. The amplified TCR beta libraries were sequenced on the Illumina HiSeq System as 87-base-pair reads. Per the original workflow: Across the 500 to 750 repertoires, a later analysis counted 75 million to 90 million unique TCR beta chains, about 10 million of which were shared by at least two donors. Raw reads were error-corrected and collapsed into unique sequences by a nearest-neighbor algorithm in which closely related sequences were merged to remove PCR and sequencing errors. Alignment of CDR3 sequences to IMGT reference sequences was used to assign V, D and J gene segments. For a sequence to be retained, a match of at least six nucleotides was required to both a V gene segment and a J gene segment. A rearrangement counted as productive if the CDR3 had no stop codons and remained in frame with V and J, and every other rearrangement counted as non-productive. CDR3 was defined by IMGT convention, running from the second conserved V-encoded cysteine to the conserved J-encoded phenylalanine. The earlier analysis of 587 of the donors excluded sequences that lacked an unambiguous match to a single V gene segment. In an earlier analysis of several hundred of the donors, V segments were called functional above 56.7% productive rearrangements and were called segregating when the between-donor standard deviation exceeded 5%. A statistical classification framework was developed to diagnose cytomegalovirus status using the catalog of TCR beta chain sequences. In a later analysis, TCR nucleotide sequences were compared against IMGT/GENE-DB human TR gene sequences so that V and J genes could be assigned. In a later analysis, CDR3 sequences and most-parsimonious VDJ recombination scenarios were assigned using the TCRdist pipeline. A later analysis defined each TCR beta chain by its CDR3 amino acid sequence plus V-gene family, and excluded reads lacking a unique V-gene family. A later analysis removed several hundred highly shared, low-generation-probability nucleotide sequences to deal with suspected cross-contamination and a sequencing artifact. For each public chain, a later analysis derived a clonal expansion index from normalized ranks of inferred template counts within each repertoire. A later analysis computed generation probabilities with a VDJ recombination model fitted to out-of-frame rearrangements, and checked the results against IGoR. In a later analysis, hypergeometric tests were used to score TCR-TCR, TCR-HLA and TCR-CMV co-occurrence, with a repertoire-size bias correction applied to TCR pairs. In a later analysis, false discovery rates were estimated by permuting HLA or CMV assignments 20 times. In a later analysis, co-occurring TCRs were grouped using DBSCAN, and TCRdist sequence similarity was added for clustering within HLA-allele-positive subsets. For co-occurrence clustering, repertoires with fewer than 30,000 or more than 120,000 public chains were excluded, along with five or six repertoires with anomalous nucleotide sharing. Entries here come from immuneACCESS through TCRdb and include only in-frame sequences with V and J called. Some clones fail to appear in such tables; in the studies checked, an unresolved V gene covers under half of the shortfall, and the cause of the remainder is unknown. The DNA gave D and trimming, while V, J and clone size come from that table. The sample data list over 100,000 clones, and 70% of these were observed just once. Approximately 8.6% of the sample is in the top ten clones.

The source is a young man in good health and CMV-seropositive. What was sequenced was PBMCs. Rearrangement joined TRBV10-3 to TRBJ2-7; 9 bases in the middle match TRBD2. The CDR3 protein: CAISQMMGGGGAYEQYF. In nucleotides, the sequence is TGTGCCATCAGCCAGATGATGGGAGGCGGGGGGGCCTACGAGCAGTACTTC.